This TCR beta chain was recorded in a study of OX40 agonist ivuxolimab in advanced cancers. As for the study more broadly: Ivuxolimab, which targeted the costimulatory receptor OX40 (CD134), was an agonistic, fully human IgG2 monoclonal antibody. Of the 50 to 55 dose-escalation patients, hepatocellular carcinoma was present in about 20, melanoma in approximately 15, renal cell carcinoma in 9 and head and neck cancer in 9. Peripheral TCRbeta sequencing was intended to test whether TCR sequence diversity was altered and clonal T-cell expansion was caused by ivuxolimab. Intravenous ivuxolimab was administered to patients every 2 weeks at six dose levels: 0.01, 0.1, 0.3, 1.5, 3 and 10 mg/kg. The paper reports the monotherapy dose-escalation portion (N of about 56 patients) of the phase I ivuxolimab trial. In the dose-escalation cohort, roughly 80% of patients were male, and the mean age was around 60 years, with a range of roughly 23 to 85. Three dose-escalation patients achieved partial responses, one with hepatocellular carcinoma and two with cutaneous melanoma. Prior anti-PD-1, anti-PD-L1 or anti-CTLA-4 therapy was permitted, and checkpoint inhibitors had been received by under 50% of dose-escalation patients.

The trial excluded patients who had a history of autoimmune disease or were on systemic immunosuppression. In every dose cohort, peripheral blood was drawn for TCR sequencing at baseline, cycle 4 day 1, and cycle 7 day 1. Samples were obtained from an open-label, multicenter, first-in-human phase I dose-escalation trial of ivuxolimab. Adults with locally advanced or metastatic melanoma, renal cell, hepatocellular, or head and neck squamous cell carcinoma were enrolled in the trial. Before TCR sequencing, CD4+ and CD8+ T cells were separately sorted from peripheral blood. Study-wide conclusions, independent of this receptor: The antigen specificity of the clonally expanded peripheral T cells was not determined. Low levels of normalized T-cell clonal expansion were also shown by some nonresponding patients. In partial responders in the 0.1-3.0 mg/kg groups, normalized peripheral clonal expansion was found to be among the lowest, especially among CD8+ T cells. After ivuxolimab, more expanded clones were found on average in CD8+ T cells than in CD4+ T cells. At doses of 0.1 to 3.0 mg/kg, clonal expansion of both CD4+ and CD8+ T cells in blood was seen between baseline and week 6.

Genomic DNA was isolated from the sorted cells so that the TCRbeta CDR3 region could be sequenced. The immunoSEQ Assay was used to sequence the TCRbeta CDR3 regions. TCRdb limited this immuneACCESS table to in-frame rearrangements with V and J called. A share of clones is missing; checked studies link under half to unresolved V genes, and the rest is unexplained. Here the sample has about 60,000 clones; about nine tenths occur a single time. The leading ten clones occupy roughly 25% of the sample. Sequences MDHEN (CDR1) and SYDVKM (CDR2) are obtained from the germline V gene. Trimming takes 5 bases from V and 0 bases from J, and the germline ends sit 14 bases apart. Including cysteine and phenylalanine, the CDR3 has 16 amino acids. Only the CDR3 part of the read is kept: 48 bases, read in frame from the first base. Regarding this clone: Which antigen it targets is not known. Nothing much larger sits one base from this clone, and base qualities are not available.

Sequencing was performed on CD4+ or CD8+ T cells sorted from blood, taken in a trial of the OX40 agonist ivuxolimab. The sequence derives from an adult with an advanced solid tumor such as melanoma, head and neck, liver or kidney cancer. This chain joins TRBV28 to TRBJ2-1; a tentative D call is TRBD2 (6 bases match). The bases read TGTGCCAGCAGTGGACTAACTAGGAGCTCCTACAATGAGCAGTTCTTC. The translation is CASSGLTRSSYNEQFF.